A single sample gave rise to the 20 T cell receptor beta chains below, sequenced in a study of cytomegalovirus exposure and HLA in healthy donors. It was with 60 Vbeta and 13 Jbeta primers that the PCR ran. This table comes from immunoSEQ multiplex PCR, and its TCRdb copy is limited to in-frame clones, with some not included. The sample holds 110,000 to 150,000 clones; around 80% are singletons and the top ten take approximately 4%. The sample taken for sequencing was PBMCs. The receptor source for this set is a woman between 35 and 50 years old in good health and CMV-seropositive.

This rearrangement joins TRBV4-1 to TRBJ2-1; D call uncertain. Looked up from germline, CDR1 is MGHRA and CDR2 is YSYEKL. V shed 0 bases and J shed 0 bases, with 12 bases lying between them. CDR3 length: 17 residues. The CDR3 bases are TGCGCCAGCAGCCAAGAATTTGGCACCAGCTCCTACAATGAGCAGTTCTTC. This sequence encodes CASSQEFGTSSYNEQFF.

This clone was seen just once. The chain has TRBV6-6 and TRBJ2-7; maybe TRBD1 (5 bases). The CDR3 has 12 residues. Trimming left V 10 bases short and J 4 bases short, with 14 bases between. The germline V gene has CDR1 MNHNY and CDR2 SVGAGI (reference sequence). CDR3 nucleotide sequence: TGTGCCACTGGGGCGCTTGGTTACGAGCAGTACTTC. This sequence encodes CATGALGYEQYF.

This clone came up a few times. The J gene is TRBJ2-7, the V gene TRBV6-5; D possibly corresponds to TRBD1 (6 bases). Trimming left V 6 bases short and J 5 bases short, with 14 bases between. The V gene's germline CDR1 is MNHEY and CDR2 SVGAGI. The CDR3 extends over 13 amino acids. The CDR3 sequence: CASSQGQENEQYF. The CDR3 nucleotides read TGTGCCAGCAGCCAGGGGCAGGAAAACGAGCAGTACTTC.

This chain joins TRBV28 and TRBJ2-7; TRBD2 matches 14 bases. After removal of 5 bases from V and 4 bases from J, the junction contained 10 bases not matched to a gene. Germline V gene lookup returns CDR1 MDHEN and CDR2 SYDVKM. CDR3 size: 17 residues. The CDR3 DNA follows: TGTGCCAGCAGTCCATCATGGACTAGCGGGGGGTGGTACGAGCAGTACTTC. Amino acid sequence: CASSPSWTSGGWYEQYF.

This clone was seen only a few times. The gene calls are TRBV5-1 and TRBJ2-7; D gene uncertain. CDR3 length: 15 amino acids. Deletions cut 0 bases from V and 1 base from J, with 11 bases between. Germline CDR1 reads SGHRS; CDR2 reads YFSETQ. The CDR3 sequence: CASSLANGGSYEQYF. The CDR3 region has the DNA TGCGCCAGCAGCTTGGCCAACGGCGGATCCTACGAGCAGTACTTC.

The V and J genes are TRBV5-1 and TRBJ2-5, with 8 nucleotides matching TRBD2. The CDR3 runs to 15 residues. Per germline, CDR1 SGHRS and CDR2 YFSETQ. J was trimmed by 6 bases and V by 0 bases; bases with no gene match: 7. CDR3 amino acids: CASSLAPGGLKTQYF. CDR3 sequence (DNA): TGCGCCAGCAGCTTGGCCCCGGGAGGGCTGAAGACCCAGTACTTC.

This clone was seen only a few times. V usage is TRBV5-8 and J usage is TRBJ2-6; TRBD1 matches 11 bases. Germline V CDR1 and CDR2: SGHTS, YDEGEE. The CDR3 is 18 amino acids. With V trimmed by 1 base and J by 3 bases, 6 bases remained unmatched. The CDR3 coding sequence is TGTGCCAGCAGCTTGTTTGGACAGGGGGCGGTTGGGGCCAACGTCCTGACTTTC. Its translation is CASSLFGQGAVGANVLTF.

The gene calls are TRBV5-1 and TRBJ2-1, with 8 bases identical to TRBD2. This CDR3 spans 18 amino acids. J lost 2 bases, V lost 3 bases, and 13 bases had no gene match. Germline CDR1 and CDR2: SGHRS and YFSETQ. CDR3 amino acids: CASSSRAYGLATYNEQFF. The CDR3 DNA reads TGCGCCAGCAGCTCACGGGCCTATGGACTAGCCACCTACAATGAGCAGTTCTTC.

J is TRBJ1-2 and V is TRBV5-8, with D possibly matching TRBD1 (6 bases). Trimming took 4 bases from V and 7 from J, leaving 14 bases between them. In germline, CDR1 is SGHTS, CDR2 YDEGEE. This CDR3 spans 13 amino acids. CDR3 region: CASSPDSGFGYTF. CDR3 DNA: TGTGCCAGCAGCCCGGACAGTGGGTTTGGCTACACCTTC.

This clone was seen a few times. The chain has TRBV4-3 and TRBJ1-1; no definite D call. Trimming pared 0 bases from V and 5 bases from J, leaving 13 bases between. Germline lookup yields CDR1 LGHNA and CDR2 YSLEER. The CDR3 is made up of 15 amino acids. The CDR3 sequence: CASSQEVAEVTEAFF. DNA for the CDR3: TGCGCCAGCAGCCAAGAAGTGGCGGAGGTGACTGAAGCTTTCTTT.

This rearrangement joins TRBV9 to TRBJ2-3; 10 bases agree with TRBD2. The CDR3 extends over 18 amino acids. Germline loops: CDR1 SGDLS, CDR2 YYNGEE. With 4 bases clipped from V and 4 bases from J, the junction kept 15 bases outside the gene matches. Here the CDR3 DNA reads TGTGCCAGCAGCTCCCCCGGGGCTAGCGGGAGATTCGCAGATACGCAGTATTTT. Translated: CASSSPGASGRFADTQYF.

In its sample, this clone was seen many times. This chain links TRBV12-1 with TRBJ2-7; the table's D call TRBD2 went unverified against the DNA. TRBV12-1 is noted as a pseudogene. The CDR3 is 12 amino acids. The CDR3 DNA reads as TGTGCCAGCGTCTCGAGGGACTACGAGCAGTACTTC. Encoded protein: CASVSRDYEQYF.

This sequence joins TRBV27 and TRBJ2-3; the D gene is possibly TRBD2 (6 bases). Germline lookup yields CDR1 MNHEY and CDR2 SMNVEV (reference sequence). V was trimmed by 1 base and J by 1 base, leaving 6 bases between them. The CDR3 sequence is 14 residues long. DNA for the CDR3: TGTGCCAGCAGTTTATTAGCGGGCACAGATACGCAGTATTTT. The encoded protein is CASSLLAGTDTQYF.

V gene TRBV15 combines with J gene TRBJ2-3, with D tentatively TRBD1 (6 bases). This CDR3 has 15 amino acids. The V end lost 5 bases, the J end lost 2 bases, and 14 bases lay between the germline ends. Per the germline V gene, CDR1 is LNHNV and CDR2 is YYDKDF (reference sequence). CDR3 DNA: TGTGCCACCAGCGGGGCGACAGGAGCCACAGATACGCAGTATTTT. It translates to CATSGATGATDTQYF.

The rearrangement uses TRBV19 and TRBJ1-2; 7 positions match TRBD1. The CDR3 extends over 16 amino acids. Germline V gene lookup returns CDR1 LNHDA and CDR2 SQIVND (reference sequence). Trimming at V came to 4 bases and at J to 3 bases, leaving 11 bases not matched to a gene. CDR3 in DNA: TGTGCCAGTAGTACCCGGAGACAGGGTGAGGACTATGGCTACACCTTC. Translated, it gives CASSTRRQGEDYGYTF.

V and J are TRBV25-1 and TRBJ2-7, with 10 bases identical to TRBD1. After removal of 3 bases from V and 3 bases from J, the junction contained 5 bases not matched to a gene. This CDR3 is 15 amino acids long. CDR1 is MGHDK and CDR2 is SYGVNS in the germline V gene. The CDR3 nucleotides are TGTGCCAGCAGTGAGGGGACAGGGGAAGTCTACGAGCAGTACTTC. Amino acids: CASSEGTGEVYEQYF.

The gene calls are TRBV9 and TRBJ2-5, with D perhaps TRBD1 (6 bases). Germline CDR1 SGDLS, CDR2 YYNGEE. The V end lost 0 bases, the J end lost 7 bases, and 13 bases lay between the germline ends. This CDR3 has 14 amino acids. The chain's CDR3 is CASSVGQGLGTQYF. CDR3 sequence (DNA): TGTGCCAGCAGCGTAGGCCAGGGGCTTGGGACCCAGTACTTC.

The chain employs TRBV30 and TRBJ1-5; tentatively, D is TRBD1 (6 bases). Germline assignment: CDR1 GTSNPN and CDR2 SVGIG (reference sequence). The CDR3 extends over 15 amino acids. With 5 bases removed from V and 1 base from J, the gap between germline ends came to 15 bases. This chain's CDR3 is CAWLPTGLSNQPQHF. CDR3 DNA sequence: TGTGCCTGGCTTCCGACAGGTTTGAGCAATCAGCCCCAGCATTTT.

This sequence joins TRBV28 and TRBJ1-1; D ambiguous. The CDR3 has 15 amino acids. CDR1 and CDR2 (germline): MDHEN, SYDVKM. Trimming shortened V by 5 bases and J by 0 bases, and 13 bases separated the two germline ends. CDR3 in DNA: TGTGCCAGCAGTCCCACGGGGTGGGTGAACACTGAAGCTTTCTTT. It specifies CASSPTGWVNTEAFF.

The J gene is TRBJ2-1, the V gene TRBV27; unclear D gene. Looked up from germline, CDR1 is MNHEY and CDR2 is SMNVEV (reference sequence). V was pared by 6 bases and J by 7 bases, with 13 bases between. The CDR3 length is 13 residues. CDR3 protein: CASRPMGLNEQFF. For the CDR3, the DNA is TGTGCCAGCAGACCCATGGGCTTAAATGAGCAGTTCTTC.